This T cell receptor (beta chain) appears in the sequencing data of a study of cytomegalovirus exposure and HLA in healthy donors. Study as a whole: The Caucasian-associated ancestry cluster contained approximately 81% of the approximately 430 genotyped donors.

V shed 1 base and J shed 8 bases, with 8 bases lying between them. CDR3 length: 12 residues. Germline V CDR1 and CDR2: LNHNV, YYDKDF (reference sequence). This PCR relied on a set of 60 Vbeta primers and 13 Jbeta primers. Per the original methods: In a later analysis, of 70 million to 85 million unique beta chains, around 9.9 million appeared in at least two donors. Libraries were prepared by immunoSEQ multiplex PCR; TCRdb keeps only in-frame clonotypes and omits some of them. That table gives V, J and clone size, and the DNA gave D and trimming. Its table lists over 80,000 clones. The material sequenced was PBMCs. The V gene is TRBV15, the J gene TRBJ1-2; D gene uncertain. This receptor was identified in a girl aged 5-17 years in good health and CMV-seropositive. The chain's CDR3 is CATSRGFGGYTF. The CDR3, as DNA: TGTGCCACCAGCAGAGGCTTTGGCGGCTACACCTTC. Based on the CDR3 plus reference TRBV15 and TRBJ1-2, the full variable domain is DAMVIQNPRYQVTQFGKPVTLSCSQTLNHNVMYWYQQKSSQAPKLLFHYYDKDFNNEADTPDNFQSRRPNTSFCFLDIRSPGLGDTAMYLCATSRGFGGYTFGSGTRLTVV.